This TCR beta chain was sequenced for a study of T cell responses to AZD1222 COVID-19 vaccine (dated by TCRdb to the early 2020s). Concerning the study at large: TCR sequencing was performed for 230 to 250 trial participants, of whom some 200 were given two doses of AZD1222 and some 26 were given two doses of MenACWY control vaccine. Enrollment into the trials was organized by age into subgroups of 18-55, 56-69 and 70-plus years, and those subgroups contained approximately 150, 30 and 60 TCR-sequenced participants, respectively.

What this sample's time point label stands for: about 28 days (+/-7) after the second vaccine dose. Because spike-specific TCR depth and breadth did not differ between the two schedules, AZD1222 recipients who got a second dose at roughly 4 weeks were pooled with those who got a second dose at roughly 12 weeks. Samples from vaccinated people were obtained from the UK trials COV001 and COV002, which included a single-blind randomized controlled phase 2/3 trial of AZD1222 (ChAdOx1 nCoV-19) in healthy adults. Trial participant PBMC samples were collected at day 0 and day 28 after the second dose for TCRbeta chain sequencing. Overall study results and their limits: Most participants were white British and females outnumbered males, and the authors suggested that clonal diversity may have been underestimated. Spike-specific TCR breadth and depth rose significantly after two AZD1222 doses compared with day 0 and with MenACWY recipients. Nearly half of unique spike-specific TCRs reportedly recognized epitopes outside regions mutated in the B.1.351 and B.1.1.7 variants. CD4 TCRs associated with the vaccine covered the entire spike protein, and the dominant responses were in regions 160-218 and 743-854. The 56-69-year group was small, and its depth increase did not reach significance, likely because of low power. Conclusions about previously exposed vaccinees are limited because only six or seven AZD1222 recipients were SARS-CoV-2 seropositive at baseline. Because no day 14 peak-response samples were available, the repertoires could be characterized only after the peak T cell response.

The germline V gene provides CDR1 ENHRY and CDR2 SYGVKD. The germline ends are 6 bases apart after V is trimmed by 0 bases and J by 3 bases. Counted from cysteine to phenylalanine, this CDR3 has 13 amino acids. Of all the DNA, just the CDR3 is kept, 39 bases in frame from base 1. The CDR3 regions of human TCRbeta chains were subjected to immunosequencing. As for the original processing: TCRs in the repertoires were matched against a reference library of SARS-CoV-2-specific TCRs that had been generated with the MIRA antigen-specificity platform. Breadth meant the fraction of unique TCRs that were SARS-CoV-2-associated, whereas depth meant the fraction of total T cells that were SARS-CoV-2-associated. Using the MIRA data, every spike-specific TCR was mapped to the spike region that the TCR reacted to and assigned to either a CD4 or a CD8 class. Log10-transformed breadth and depth values were compared by one-way ANOVA with Sidak's multiple comparisons tests. TCRdb limited this immuneACCESS table to in-frame rearrangements with V and J called. A share of clones is missing; checked studies link under half to unresolved V genes, and the rest is unexplained. That table furnishes V, J and clone size, whereas the DNA furnished D and trimming. The sample includes some 170,000 clones, with about 92% observed a single time. Clones ranked in the top ten supply around 0.99% of the sample.

Concerning this clone: The antigen it recognizes is unknown. Base qualities are not recorded, but no much larger clone differs from it by a single base.

The chain links TRBV10-3 with TRBJ2-7, with the D gene too uncertain to name. The specimen comprised peripheral blood, sampled 28 days after the second AZD1222 dose. This receptor was taken from an adult who received the AZD1222 COVID-19 vaccine. The nucleotides are TGTGCCATCAGTGAGTCGAATGACTACGAGCAGTACTTC. Translation gives CAISESNDYEQYF.